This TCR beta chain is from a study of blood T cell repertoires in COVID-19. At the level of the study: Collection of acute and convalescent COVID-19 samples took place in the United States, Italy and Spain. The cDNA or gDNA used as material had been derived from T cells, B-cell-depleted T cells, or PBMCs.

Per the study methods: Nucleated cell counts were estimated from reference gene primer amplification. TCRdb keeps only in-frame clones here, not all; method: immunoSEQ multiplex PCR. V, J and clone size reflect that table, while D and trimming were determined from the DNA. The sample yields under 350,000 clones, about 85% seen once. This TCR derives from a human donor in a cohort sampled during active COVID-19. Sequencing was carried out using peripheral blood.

CDR3 sequence reads: CASSPPPQDTQYF. CDR3 DNA sequence: TGTGCCAGCTCACCCCCTCCACAAGATACGCAGTATTTT. The rearrangement joins TRBV6-6 to TRBJ2-3, with D uncertain. Trimming left V 8 bases short and J 5 bases short, with 14 bases between. The CDR3 has 13 residues. The V gene's germline CDR1 is MNHNY and CDR2 SVGAGI (reference sequence).